The next 5 T cell receptor beta chains were all read from a single sample in a study of blood T cell repertoires in COVID-19. Generated by immunoSEQ multiplex PCR, the TCRdb table keeps only in-frame clones and is missing some. The sample consists of 240,000 or so clones, roughly 87% of them appearing once. Sequencing was carried out using peripheral blood. The receptors were gathered from a man in his sixties who had recovered from COVID-19.

The V and J genes are TRBV11-3 and TRBJ2-1, with 11 bases that match TRBD1. The germline gives CDR1 SGHNT, CDR2 YENEEA. V was pared by 5 bases and J by 3 bases, with 3 bases of the junction left unmatched. The CDR3 contains 15 residues. CDR3 nucleotides: TGTGCCAGCAGCCCGGGACAGGGGGACTACAATGAGCAGTTCTTC. It yields the protein CASSPGQGDYNEQFF.

The rearrangement uses TRBV6-5 and TRBJ1-6; 11 bases agree with TRBD1. Trimming removed 6 bases from V and 7 bases from J; junction bases left unmatched: 5. The germline CDR1 and CDR2 sequences are MNHEY and SVGAGI. The CDR3 covers 15 residues. CDR3 sequence: CASSRGTGGNSPLHF. In DNA form, the CDR3 reads TGTGCCAGCAGCCGCGGGACAGGGGGAAATTCACCCCTCCACTTT.

V gene TRBV6-5 combines with J gene TRBJ1-1; D is ambiguous. Per the germline V gene, CDR1 is MNHEY and CDR2 is SVGAGI. V lost 6 bases to trimming and J lost 4 bases, with 12 bases between them. This CDR3 contains 13 residues. As DNA, the CDR3 is TGTGCCAGCAGCGGTAACAGAGCCACTGAAGCTTTCTTT. Translation gives CASSGNRATEAFF.

This clone is a singleton in its sample. The rearrangement uses TRBV7-9 and TRBJ2-2; 8 bases match TRBD1. V shed 8 bases, J shed 5 bases, and the junction held 10 bases outside the gene matches. CDR1 SEHNR and CDR2 FQNEAQ come from the germline V gene (reference sequence). This CDR3 comprises 15 residues. This CDR3 is CASASGGAFTGELFF. DNA for the CDR3: TGTGCCAGCGCTTCAGGGGGCGCATTTACCGGGGAGCTGTTTTTT.

The chain uses TRBV7-8 and TRBJ1-5; 9 bases fit TRBD1. Germline loops: CDR1 SGHVS, CDR2 FQNEAQ. Trimming took 5 bases from V and 6 from J; bases not matched to a gene: 11. The CDR3 totals 16 residues. The CDR3 nucleotides read TGTGCCAGCAGCCCTAGGGGGACAGGGATGGGTCAGCCCCAGCATTTT. As protein: CASSPRGTGMGQPQHF.